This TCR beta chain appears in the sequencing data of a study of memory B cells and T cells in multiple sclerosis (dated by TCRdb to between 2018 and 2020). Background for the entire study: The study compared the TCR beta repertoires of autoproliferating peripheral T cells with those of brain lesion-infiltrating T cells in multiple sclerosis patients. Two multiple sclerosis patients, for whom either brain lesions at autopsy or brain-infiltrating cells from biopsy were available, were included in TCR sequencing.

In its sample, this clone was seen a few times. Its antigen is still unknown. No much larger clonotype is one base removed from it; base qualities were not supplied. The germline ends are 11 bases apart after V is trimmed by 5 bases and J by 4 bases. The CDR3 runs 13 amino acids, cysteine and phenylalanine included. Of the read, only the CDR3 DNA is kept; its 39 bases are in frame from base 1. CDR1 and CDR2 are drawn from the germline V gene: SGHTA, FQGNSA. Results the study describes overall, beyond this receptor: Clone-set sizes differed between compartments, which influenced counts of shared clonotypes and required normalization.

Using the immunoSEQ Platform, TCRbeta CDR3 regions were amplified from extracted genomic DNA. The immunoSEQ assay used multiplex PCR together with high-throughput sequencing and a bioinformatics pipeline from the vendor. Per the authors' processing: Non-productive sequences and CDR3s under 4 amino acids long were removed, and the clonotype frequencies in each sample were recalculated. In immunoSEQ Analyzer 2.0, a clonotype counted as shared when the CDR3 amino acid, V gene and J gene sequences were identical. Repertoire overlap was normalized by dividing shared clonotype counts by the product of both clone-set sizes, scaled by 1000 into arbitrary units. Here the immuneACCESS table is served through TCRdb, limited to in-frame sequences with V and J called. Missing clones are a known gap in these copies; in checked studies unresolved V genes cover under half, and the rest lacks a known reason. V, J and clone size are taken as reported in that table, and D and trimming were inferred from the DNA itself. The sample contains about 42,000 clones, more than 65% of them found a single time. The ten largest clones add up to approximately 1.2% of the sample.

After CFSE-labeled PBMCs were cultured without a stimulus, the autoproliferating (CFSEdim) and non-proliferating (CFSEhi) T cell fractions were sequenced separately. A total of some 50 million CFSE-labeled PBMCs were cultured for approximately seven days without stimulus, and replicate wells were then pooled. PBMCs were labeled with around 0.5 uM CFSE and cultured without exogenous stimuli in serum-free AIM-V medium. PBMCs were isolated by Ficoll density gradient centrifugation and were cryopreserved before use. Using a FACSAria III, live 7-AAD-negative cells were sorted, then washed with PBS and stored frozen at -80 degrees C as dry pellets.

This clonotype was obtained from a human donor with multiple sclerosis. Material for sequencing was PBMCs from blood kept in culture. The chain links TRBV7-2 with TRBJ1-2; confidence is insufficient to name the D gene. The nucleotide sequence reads TGTGCCAGCAGCCCTCTTAATAGCTATGGCTACACCTTC. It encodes CASSPLNSYGYTF.